This T cell receptor beta chain was observed in a study of T cell changes during pregnancy in multiple sclerosis. Comment on this clone: Relative to the germline gene, one junction end is altered; a read error may explain this.

Data came from immunoSEQ multiplex PCR; TCRdb stores just in-frame clones and leaves some out. This sample has 50,000 to 75,000 clones; 91% occur once, and the top ten carry roughly 2%. The germline CDR1 and CDR2 sequences are SSHAT and FNYEAQ (reference sequence). CDR3 length equals 14 residues. The rearrangement joins TRBV7-7 to TRBJ2-5, with TRBD1 matching over 8 bases. The sequence was collected from a female donor in good health, enrolled as a control in a pregnancy study. The material sequenced was peripheral blood, taken in the third trimester of pregnancy. CDR3 loop: CASSARTGYETQYF. CDR3 bases: TGTGCTAGCAGCGCGCGGACAGGGTATGAGACCCAGTACTTC.